This record covers a single T cell receptor beta chain. Its cognate antigen is unknown. Other DNA variants within this sample encode the same CDR3. The material for each subset, its genomic DNA, was split evenly across several immunoSEQ plates. This table comes from immunoSEQ multiplex PCR, and its TCRdb copy is limited to in-frame clones, with some not included. The table has a few million clones, approximately 93% seen once; the top ten hold about 0.39%. The sample belongs to a study of shared clonotypes between healthy human individuals. Looking at the study overall: CD4 naive cells filled three plates per donor, CD4 memory three, CD8 naive two and CD8 memory one.

Study-wide points: Generation probabilities of non-shared clonotypes were lower (relative to those shared by all four donors).

Germline trimming cut 10 bases from V and 3 bases from J; bases unmatched to any gene: 3. The germline V gene has CDR1 MNHNS and CDR2 SASEGT. CDR3 length: 11 amino acids. The J gene is TRBJ2-7, the V gene TRBV6-1, with 7 positions matching TRBD1. This receptor was obtained from a man aged 18 to 30 in good health. Some clones in this sample may be carry-over from other donors' samples. The sequenced sample was naive CD4+ T cells from PBMCs. Subset: CD45RA+ positively selected. This CDR3 reads CATGTDYEQYF. CDR3 in DNA: TGTGCCACCGGGACAGACTACGAGCAGTACTTC.